The 25 T cell receptor beta chains in this list originate from one sample, sequenced in a study of cytomegalovirus exposure and HLA in healthy donors. The study ran its PCR with 60 Vbeta and 13 Jbeta primers. Here immunoSEQ multiplex PCR was the method, and the copy in TCRdb shows in-frame clones only, minus some. This table holds approximately 130,000 clones, 64% found once. Sequenced: PBMCs. Receptor source: a woman aged 40 to 50 in good health and CMV-seronegative.

The J gene is TRBJ1-2, the V gene TRBV30; TRBD1 might be the D (5 bases). The germline gives CDR1 GTSNPN, CDR2 SVGIG (reference sequence). Trimming took 8 bases from V and 13 from J, leaving 23 bases between them. The CDR3 spans 12 residues. The CDR3 is CALSRQIYGGTF. DNA of the CDR3: TGTGCCCTTAGTCGACAGATTTATGGCGGCACCTTC.

The chain combines TRBV5-1 with TRBJ1-1; the D gene is possibly TRBD1 (5 bases). The CDR3 covers 15 residues. The germline gives CDR1 SGHRS, CDR2 YFSETQ. V lost 4 bases to trimming and J lost 0 bases, with 13 bases between them. DNA of the CDR3: TGCGCCAGCAGCCCGGGGGGGACGGTGAACACTGAAGCTTTCTTT. Amino acids: CASSPGGTVNTEAFF.

This rearrangement joins TRBV18 to TRBJ2-3; D may be TRBD1 (5 bases). Germline values: CDR1 KGHSH, CDR2 LQKENI. V gave up 3 bases and J gave up 1 base, with 14 bases separating them. The CDR3 has 16 residues. The CDR3 is CASSPVPSTGTDTQYF. CDR3 in DNA: TGTGCCAGCTCACCCGTACCCTCGACAGGCACAGATACGCAGTATTTT.

The genes are TRBV4-2 and TRBJ2-7, with 8 bases aligning to TRBD2. The CDR3 extends over 15 amino acids. Germline lookup yields CDR1 LGHNA and CDR2 YNFKEQ. J was trimmed by 4 bases and V by 0 bases; bases with no gene match: 5. CDR3 residues: CASSQEPLAGYEQYF. The CDR3 nucleotides are TGTGCCAGCAGCCAAGAACCCTTAGCGGGGTACGAGCAGTACTTC.

The chain couples TRBV19 to TRBJ1-5; D is possibly TRBD1 (5 bases). Per the germline V gene, CDR1 is LNHDA and CDR2 is SQIVND (reference sequence). CDR3 length: 16 residues. Trimming shortened V by 3 bases and J by 10 bases, and 22 bases separated the two germline ends. The CDR3: CASSIEGVHPRGPQHF. CDR3 coding DNA: TGTGCCAGTAGTATTGAAGGGGTGCATCCTAGAGGCCCCCAGCATTTT.

The gene calls are TRBV5-5 and TRBJ1-5; 7 bases match TRBD1. V lost 0 bases, J lost 4 bases, and 7 bases stayed unmatched. Per germline, CDR1 SGHKS and CDR2 YYEKEE (reference sequence). This CDR3 spans 16 amino acids. The CDR3 nucleotides are TGTGCCAGCAGCTTGGAGACAGGGTTTTCGAATCAGCCCCAGCATTTT. As protein: CASSLETGFSNQPQHF.

The gene calls are TRBV7-3 and TRBJ1-6, with D possibly matching TRBD1 (5 bases). The V end was cut by 0 bases, the J end by 7 bases, with 7 bases between. The CDR3 length is 14 residues. From germline, CDR1 is SGHTA and CDR2 FQGTGA. CDR3 protein: CASSLTTGNSPLHF. The CDR3 DNA reads TGTGCCAGCAGCTTAACAACAGGCAATTCACCCCTCCACTTT.

The genes are TRBV30 and TRBJ1-2; TRBD1 is a possible D gene (6 bases). The CDR3 has 15 residues. V lost 1 base to trimming and J lost 2 bases, with 14 bases between them. Germline lookup yields CDR1 GTSNPN and CDR2 SVGIG (reference sequence). CDR3 sequence: CAWSGGQALNYGYTF. In DNA form, the CDR3 reads TGTGCCTGGAGTGGGGGGCAGGCCCTAAACTATGGCTACACCTTC.

The rearrangement uses TRBV14 and TRBJ1-6, with 9 bases lining up with TRBD1. Trimming took 3 bases from V and 6 from J; bases not matched to a gene: 6. From germline, CDR1 is SGHDN and CDR2 FVKESK. CDR3 length: 16 residues. The CDR3: CASSQAGQGLNSPLHF. CDR3 nucleotide sequence: TGTGCCAGCAGCCAGGCCGGACAGGGGCTTAATTCACCCCTCCACTTT.

This clone was counted a few times. This chain joins TRBV11-2 and TRBJ1-1; 9 positions match TRBD1. The CDR3 has 15 residues. CDR1 is SGHAT, CDR2 FQNNGV, per germline. The V and J ends lost 4 bases and 5 bases, in that order; junction bases with no gene match: 8. CDR3 nucleotides: TGTGCCAGCAGCTCCGGGACAGGGTCTATTACTGAAGCTTTCTTT. It translates to CASSSGTGSITEAFF.

The chain has TRBV28 and TRBJ1-2; D unresolved. Germline V lookup: CDR1 MDHEN, CDR2 SYDVKM. The CDR3 sequence is 14 residues long. The V gene lost 3 bases and the J gene lost 5 bases, with 13 bases spanning the gap. Here the CDR3 reads CASSLWSGKYGYTF. CDR3 sequence (DNA): TGTGCCAGCAGTTTGTGGTCGGGAAAGTATGGCTACACCTTC.

The chain couples TRBV6-1 to TRBJ2-5; 9 bases fit TRBD2. The germline CDR1 and CDR2 sequences are MNHNS and SASEGT. V was pared by 5 bases and J by 1 base, with 5 bases of the junction left unmatched. The CDR3 runs 15 residues. The DNA of the CDR3 is TGTGCCAGCAGTCAGGTAGCGGGGGCCCAAGAGACCCAGTACTTC. It translates to CASSQVAGAQETQYF.

J is TRBJ2-1 and V is TRBV4-3; TRBD2 matches at 7 bases. V was clipped by 0 bases and J by 4 bases; unmatched bases: 3. CDR1 and CDR2 (germline): LGHNA, YSLEER. CDR3 size: 15 residues. The DNA for the CDR3 is TGCGCCAGCAGCCAAGATTGGCGGGGGTACAATGAGCAGTTCTTC. Protein sequence: CASSQDWRGYNEQFF.

This clone was seen just once. J is TRBJ1-6 and V is TRBV27, with D hard to call. Between the trimmed V and J ends, which lost 3 bases and 8 bases, there was a span of 8 bases. This CDR3 contains 13 residues. CDR1 and CDR2 (germline): MNHEY, SMNVEV (reference sequence). The chain's CDR3 is CASSFVYDSPLHF. Written as DNA, the CDR3 is TGTGCCAGCAGTTTTGTATATGATTCACCCCTCCACTTT.

This clone turned up a few times. This chain connects TRBV29-1 to TRBJ1-1, with D unresolved. Germline V gene lookup returns CDR1 SQVTM and CDR2 ANQGSEA. Trimming shortened V by 3 bases and J by 0 bases, and 11 bases separated the two germline ends. CDR3 length: 14 residues. CDR3 DNA: TGCAGCGTTGAGCGGGGAGTAGTGAACACTGAAGCTTTCTTT. Translating it yields CSVERGVVNTEAFF.

This clone was observed once. This same CDR3 is encoded by further DNA sequences in the sample. The chain joins TRBV4-2 to TRBJ1-1; TRBD1 matches at 7 bases. The CDR3 extends over 16 amino acids. Germline V gene data show CDR1 as LGHNA and CDR2 as YNFKEQ. V shed 0 bases, J shed 11 bases, and the junction held 15 bases outside the gene matches. The DNA of the CDR3 is TGTGCCAGCAGCCAAGAAGTCCCGGGACAGAAACACGAGGCTTTCTTT. Translating it yields CASSQEVPGQKHEAFF.

The chain is built from TRBV2 and TRBJ1-2; a possible D gene is TRBD1 (6 bases). Germline V gene data show CDR1 as SNHLY and CDR2 as FYNNEI. The CDR3 runs to 14 residues. The V and J ends lost 5 bases and 6 bases respectively, with 16 bases between them. The DNA of the CDR3 is TGTGCCAGCAGTACGTTCAAACAGGGAGATGGCTACACCTTC. This encodes CASSTFKQGDGYTF.

A few counts support this clone. The gene calls are TRBV5-1 and TRBJ2-7; TRBD1 might be the D (5 bases). This CDR3 comprises 12 residues. The V end lost 4 bases, the J end lost 5 bases, and 10 bases lay between the germline ends. The germline V gene has CDR1 SGHRS and CDR2 YFSETQ. This CDR3 is CASSGAANEQYF. CDR3 sequence (DNA): TGCGCCAGCAGCGGGGCGGCTAACGAGCAGTACTTC.

The gene calls are TRBV18 and TRBJ1-2, with D possibly matching TRBD1 (5 bases). The CDR3 totals 13 residues. CDR1 is KGHSH and CDR2 is LQKENI in the germline V gene. The V end was cut by 6 bases, the J end by 7 bases, with 15 bases between. CDR3 nucleotide sequence: TGTGCCAGCTCGATGTCAGGCGACAGTGGCTACACCTTC. Residues: CASSMSGDSGYTF.

In this sample, this clone turned up a few times. The rearrangement uses TRBV30 and TRBJ2-4, with 7 bases aligning to TRBD1. CDR3 size: 13 residues. Germline V CDR1 and CDR2: GTSNPN, SVGIG (reference sequence). V gave up 1 base and J gave up 9 bases; unmatched junction bases: 6. In nucleotides, the CDR3 is TGTGCCTGGAGTGCCGACAGGGACGGCATTCAGTACTTC. This encodes CAWSADRDGIQYF. Based on the CDR3 plus reference TRBV30 and TRBJ2-4, the full variable domain is SQTIHQWPATLVQPVGSPLSLECTVEGTSNPNLYWYRQAAGRGLQLLFYSVGIGQISSEVPQNLSASRPQDRQFILSSKKLLLSDSGFYLCAWSADRDGIQYFGAGTRLSVL.

This clone was detected only a few times. Other DNA sequences in this specimen translate into the identical CDR3. The CDR3 coding sequence is TGCGCCAGCAGCTTGCCGGGACAGGCCTCCACTAATGAAAAACTGTTTTTT. Translation: CASSLPGQASTNEKLFF. The V and J genes are TRBV5-1 and TRBJ1-4, with 8 bases lining up with TRBD1. Germline V gene lookup returns CDR1 SGHRS and CDR2 YFSETQ. The CDR3 runs to 17 residues. The trim removed 1 base at V and 2 bases at J, leaving 7 bases unmatched.

V gene TRBV5-1 combines with J gene TRBJ2-2; maybe TRBD2 (5 bases). V lost 4 bases, J lost 4 bases, and 11 bases lay in between. Germline V gene sequence: CDR1 SGHRS, CDR2 YFSETQ. The CDR3 extends over 14 amino acids. The DNA for the CDR3 is TGCGCCAGCAGCCCGCACAGCGGCACCGGGGAGCTGTTTTTT. This codes for CASSPHSGTGELFF.

Points on this clone: Without the conserved terminal phenylalanine or tryptophan, this CDR3 likely stems from a read error. The chain combines TRBV6-5 with TRBJ1-2, with D possibly TRBD1 on 5 matching bases. Germline V gene sequence: CDR1 MNHEY, CDR2 SVGAGI. The germline V and J ends were trimmed by 2 bases and 5 bases, with 9 bases remaining between them. This CDR3 comprises 13 residues. The CDR3 is CASSYGGTYGYTL. DNA for the CDR3: TGTGCCAGCAGTTACGGGGGGACGTATGGCTACACCCTC.

The chain employs TRBV5-1 and TRBJ1-3, with no clear D. The CDR3 sequence is 17 residues long. CDR1 and CDR2 (germline): SGHRS, YFSETQ. Trimming pared 1 base from V and 0 bases from J, leaving 14 bases between. The CDR3: CASSLSIGGGSGNTIYF. In DNA form, the CDR3 reads TGCGCCAGCAGCTTGTCGATAGGCGGCGGCTCTGGAAACACCATATATTTT.

The J gene is TRBJ1-4, the V gene TRBV4-3; D possibly corresponds to TRBD1 (6 bases). V was cut by 4 bases and J by 0 bases, with 18 bases left in between. Looked up from germline, CDR1 is LGHNA and CDR2 is YSLEER. The CDR3 has 18 residues. CDR3 in amino acids: CASSPRPQGAATNEKLFF. For the CDR3, the DNA is TGCGCCAGCAGCCCAAGGCCACAGGGCGCCGCAACTAATGAAAAACTGTTTTTT.